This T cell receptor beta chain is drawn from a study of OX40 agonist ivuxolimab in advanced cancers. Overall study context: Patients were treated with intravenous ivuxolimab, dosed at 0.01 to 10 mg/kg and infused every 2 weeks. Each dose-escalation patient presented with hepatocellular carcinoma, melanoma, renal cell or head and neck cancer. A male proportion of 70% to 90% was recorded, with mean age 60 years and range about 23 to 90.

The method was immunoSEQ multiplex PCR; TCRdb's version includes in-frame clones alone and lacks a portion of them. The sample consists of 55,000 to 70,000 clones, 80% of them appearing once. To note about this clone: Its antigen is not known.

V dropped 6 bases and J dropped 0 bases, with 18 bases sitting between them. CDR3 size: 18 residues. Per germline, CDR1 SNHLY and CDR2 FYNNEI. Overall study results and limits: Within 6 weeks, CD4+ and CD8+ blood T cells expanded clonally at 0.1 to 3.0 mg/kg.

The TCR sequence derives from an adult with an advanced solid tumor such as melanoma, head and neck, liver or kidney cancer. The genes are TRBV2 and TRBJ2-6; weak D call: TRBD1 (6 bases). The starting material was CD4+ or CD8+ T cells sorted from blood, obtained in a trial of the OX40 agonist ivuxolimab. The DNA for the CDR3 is TGTGCCAGCAGGGGACAAAGCGTTGCGTCCTCTGGGGCCAACGTCCTGACTTTC. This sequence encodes CASRGQSVASSGANVLTF.